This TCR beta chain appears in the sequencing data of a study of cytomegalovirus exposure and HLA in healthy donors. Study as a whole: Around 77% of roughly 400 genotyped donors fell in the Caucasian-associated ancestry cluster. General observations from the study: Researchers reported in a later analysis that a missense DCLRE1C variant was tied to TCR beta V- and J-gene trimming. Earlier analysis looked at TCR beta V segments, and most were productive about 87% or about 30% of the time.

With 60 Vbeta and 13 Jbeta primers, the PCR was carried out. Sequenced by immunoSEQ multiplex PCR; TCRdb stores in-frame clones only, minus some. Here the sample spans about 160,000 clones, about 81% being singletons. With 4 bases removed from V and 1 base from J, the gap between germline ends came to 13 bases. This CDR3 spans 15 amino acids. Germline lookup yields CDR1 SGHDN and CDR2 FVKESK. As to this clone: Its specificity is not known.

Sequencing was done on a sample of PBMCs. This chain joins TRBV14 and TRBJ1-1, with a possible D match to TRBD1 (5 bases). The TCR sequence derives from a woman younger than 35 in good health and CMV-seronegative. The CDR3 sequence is CASSPYTGGNTEAFF. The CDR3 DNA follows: TGTGCCAGCAGCCCCTACACGGGGGGGAACACTGAAGCTTTCTTT.